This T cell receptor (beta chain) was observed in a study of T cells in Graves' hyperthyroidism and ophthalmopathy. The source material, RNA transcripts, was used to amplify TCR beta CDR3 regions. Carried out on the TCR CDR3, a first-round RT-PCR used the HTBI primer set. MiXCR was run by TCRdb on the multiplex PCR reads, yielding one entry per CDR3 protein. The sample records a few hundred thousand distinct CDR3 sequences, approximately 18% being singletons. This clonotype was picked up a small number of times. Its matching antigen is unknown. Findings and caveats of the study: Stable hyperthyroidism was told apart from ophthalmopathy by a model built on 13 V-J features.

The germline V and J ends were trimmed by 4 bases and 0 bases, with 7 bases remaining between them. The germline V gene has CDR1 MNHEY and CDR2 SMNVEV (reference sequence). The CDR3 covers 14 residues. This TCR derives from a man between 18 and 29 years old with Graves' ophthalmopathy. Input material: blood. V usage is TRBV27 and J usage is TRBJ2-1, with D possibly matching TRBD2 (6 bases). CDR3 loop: CASSWGDSYNEQFF. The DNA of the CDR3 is TGTGCCAGCAGTTGGGGGGACTCCTACAATGAGCAGTTCTTC.